This TCR beta chain was found in a study of early T cells in non-severe SARS-CoV-2 infection. Study context: Sequencing of bulk RNA from unsorted whole blood was done, without chain pairing. The study, taken as a whole, reports: There was a bias toward anti-spike CD8 responses in VDJdb matching, which missed private and CD4 specificities.

The ends lost 5 bases at V and 2 bases at J; junction bases unmatched: 10. The CDR3 has 18 amino acids. CDR1 is SGHVS and CDR2 is FNYEAQ in the germline V gene. Attachment of unique molecular identifiers to individual cDNA molecules was performed. TCRdb recomputed calls from the 5' RACE reads with MiXCR, one row per CDR3 protein. The sample lists around 40,000 distinct CDR3 sequences; under 8% were seen once. This clonotype turned up a few times. What it recognizes is unknown. This chain links TRBV7-6 with TRBJ2-6; 9 bases line up with TRBD1. The receptor's source is an adult who was a healthcare worker with PCR-confirmed SARS-CoV-2 infection or an uninfected control (not recorded which). This material consisted of whole blood, taken at baseline. This CDR3 is CASSAYGQGMAGANVLTF. The CDR3 DNA sequence: TGTGCCAGCAGCGCGTACGGACAGGGGATGGCTGGGGCCAACGTCCTGACTTTC.